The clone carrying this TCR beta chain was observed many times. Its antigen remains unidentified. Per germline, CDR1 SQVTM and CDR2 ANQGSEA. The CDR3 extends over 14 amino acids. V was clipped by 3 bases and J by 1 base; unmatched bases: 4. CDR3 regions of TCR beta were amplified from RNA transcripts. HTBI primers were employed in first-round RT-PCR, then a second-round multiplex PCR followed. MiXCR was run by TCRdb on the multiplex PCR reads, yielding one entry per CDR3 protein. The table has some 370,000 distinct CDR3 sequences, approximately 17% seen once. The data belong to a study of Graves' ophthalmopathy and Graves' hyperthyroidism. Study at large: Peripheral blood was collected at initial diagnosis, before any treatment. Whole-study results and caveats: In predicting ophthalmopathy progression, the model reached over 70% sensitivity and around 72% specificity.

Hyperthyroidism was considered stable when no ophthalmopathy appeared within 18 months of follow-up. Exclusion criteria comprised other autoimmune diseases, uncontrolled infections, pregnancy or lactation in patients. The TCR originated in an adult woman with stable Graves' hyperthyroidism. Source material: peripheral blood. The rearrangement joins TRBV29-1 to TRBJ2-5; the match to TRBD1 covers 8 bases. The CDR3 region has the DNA TGCAGCGTTGAGTCAGGGGGCCTCCAAGAGACCCAGTACTTC. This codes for CSVESGGLQETQYF.